The 2 T cell receptor beta chains reported below all come from one sample, sequenced in a study of control samples from healthy donors and cancer patients. Using immunoSEQ multiplex PCR, the repertoire was profiled, and TCRdb retains in-frame clones only, with some absent. The profile shows approximately 150,000 clones, about 90% of them singletons. Sequencing was done on a sample of blood. These receptors all stem from a woman aged 40-49 years in good health.

The chain joins TRBV5-5 to TRBJ2-1; D not resolved. The CDR3 has 13 residues. V dropped 0 bases and J dropped 8 bases, with 9 bases sitting between them. In germline, CDR1 is SGHKS, CDR2 YYEKEE (reference sequence). The CDR3 region is CASSLGIAHEQFF. Here the CDR3 DNA reads TGTGCCAGCAGCTTGGGGATAGCCCATGAGCAGTTCTTC.

CDR3 amino acids: CASSEGTFYEQYF. The CDR3 DNA reads as TGCGCCAGCAGTGAAGGCACTTTCTACGAGCAGTACTTC. V gene TRBV10-1 combines with J gene TRBJ2-7; D not resolved. Germline V gene data show CDR1 as WNHNN and CDR2 as SYGVQD (reference sequence). Trimming removed 3 bases from V and 3 bases from J, with 9 bases in between. The CDR3 contains 13 residues.